Sequencing of this T cell receptor (beta chain) was carried out in a study of T-cell reconstitution after alpha-beta-depleted transplantation in children. In its sample, this clonotype was seen many times. Germline CDR1 DFQATT, CDR2 SNEGSKA (reference sequence). Germline trimming cut 5 bases from V and 4 bases from J; bases unmatched to any gene: 10. The CDR3 totals 14 residues. Preparation of the TCRbeta library used unique molecular identifiers. Via MiXCR, TCRdb re-called the PCR reads, giving one row per CDR3 protein. Seen here are some 590,000 distinct CDR3 sequences, roughly a tenth observed once, and the top ten hold less than 4.5%.

The sequencing here drew on PBMCs from the stem cell graft donor, taken from the stem cell graft. This TCR came from a human donor who donated a stem cell graft to a child with acute myeloid leukemia. The chain is built from TRBV20-1 and TRBJ2-7, with 8 bases identical to TRBD1. The CDR3 region has the DNA TGCAGTGCTCTGTCTGGGACAGGTTCGTACGAGCAGTACTTC. Its protein is CSALSGTGSYEQYF.